Listed below are T cell receptor beta chains from one sample, sequenced in a study of blood T cell repertoires in COVID-19. Profiling relied on immunoSEQ multiplex PCR, and the TCRdb table lists in-frame clones only, not all of them. In the table there are over 140,000 clones, about three quarters of which are singletons. Source material: peripheral blood. These receptors all come from a woman of 80 years or more with active or convalescent COVID-19. Both conserved end residues are part of each CDR3. The order of the fields is D gene, J gene, clone size, V gene, CDR3 DNA, CDR3 protein. The D gene is left open where the match is weak. Clone size is shown for a subset of rows, as once, few, many or a class of expanded clone.

TRBD1 TRBJ1-5 NA TRBV5-6 TGTGCCAGCAGCTTGGGGGACAGATTTCAGGTCAATCAGCCCCAGCATTTT CASSLGDRFQVNQPQHF
NA TRBJ2-2 NA TRBV12-3/TRBV12-4 TGTGCCAGCAGTGGGACACCCGGGGAGCTGTTTTTT CASSGTPGELFF
TRBD2 TRBJ2-3 NA TRBV7-2 TGTGCCAGCAGCTTAGATCTCCGGGGGGGCCGTGGTGATACGCAGTATTTT CASSLDLRGGRGDTQYF
NA TRBJ1-2 NA TRBV12-3/TRBV12-4 TGTGCCACTCGGGGGGGGCGCGTGGATGGCTACACCTTC CATRGGRVDGYTF
NA TRBJ2-1 NA TRBV5-1 TGCGCCAGCAGCTTCCCCCGGGGGTCCTACAATGAGCAGTTCTTC CASSFPRGSYNEQFF
TRBD2 TRBJ2-1 NA TRBV10-3 TGTGCCACGCAAGGCGGCGGGGGTAGCAATGAGCAGTTCTTC CATQGGGGSNEQFF
NA TRBJ1-3 NA TRBV9 TGTGCCAGCAGCGTAGGAGACACCTCTGGAAACACCATATATTTT CASSVGDTSGNTIYF
TRBD2 TRBJ2-7 NA TRBV4-2 TGTGCCAGCAGCCAAGAGGGACTAGCGGGGGTCTACGAGCAGTACTTC CASSQEGLAGVYEQYF
TRBD1 TRBJ1-3 NA TRBV7-9 TGTGCCAGCAGCCCTCTACAGGGGAAATCGGGAAACACCATATATTTT CASSPLQGKSGNTIYF
TRBD2 TRBJ2-3 NA TRBV4-1 TGCGCCAGCAGCCAAGACGCTAGCGGGGGAGCAGATACGCAGTATTTT CASSQDASGGADTQYF
NA TRBJ1-4 NA TRBV30 TGTGCCTGGAGTACCCAGGGGCGGAGACCGCATTTT CAWSTQGRRPHF
NA TRBJ1-6 NA TRBV5-1 TGCGCCAGCAGCCGTGAATCCGGGTCGTTAAATTCACCCCTCCACTTT CASSRESGSLNSPLHF
NA TRBJ2-3 once TRBV5-6 TGTGCCAGCAGCTTGATAGGGCGCGGGGATACGCAGTATTTT CASSLIGRGDTQYF
NA TRBJ1-2 NA TRBV5-5 TGTGCCAGCAGCTTGACCCCGGACAGCCCTGGCTACACCTTC CASSLTPDSPGYTF
NA TRBJ1-5 few TRBV6-2/TRBV6-3 TGTGCCAGCAGTTACGCATCCGGGAGGAATCAGCCCCAGCATTTT CASSYASGRNQPQHF
NA TRBJ1-4 few TRBV7-6 TGTGCCAGCAGCGGTGACAGGTCTCGCGATGAAAAACTGTTTTTT CASSGDRSRDEKLFF
TRBD1 TRBJ2-1 NA TRBV5-1 TGCGCCAGCAGCCCGACAGGGGGAGACTACAATGAGCAGTTCTTC CASSPTGGDYNEQFF
TRBD1 TRBJ2-7 NA TRBV11-2 TGTGCCAGCAGCGGCCGGGACAGGGGTTTGAGCGAGCAGTACTTC CASSGRDRGLSEQYF
NA TRBJ1-6 NA TRBV7-3 TGTGCCAGCAGCTCCACAGGGTGGGAGTCACCCCTCCACTTT CASSSTGWESPLHF
NA TRBJ1-2 NA TRBV7-2 TGTGCCAGCAGCTTACAGCGGGGCACTGGCTACACCTTC CASSLQRGTGYTF
TRBD1 TRBJ2-7 NA TRBV7-9 TGTGCCAGCAGCCCCGGGGACAGGGCATACGAGCAGTACTTC CASSPGDRAYEQYF
NA TRBJ1-1 NA TRBV2 TGTGCCAGCAGTGATCGCCAGGGAAATTCGGACACTGAAGCTTTCTTT CASSDRQGNSDTEAFF
TRBD2 TRBJ2-3 NA TRBV10-2 TGCGCCAGCAAAGAGCTAGCGGGGGGCCGGGGCACAGATACGCAGTATTTT CASKELAGGRGTDTQYF
NA TRBJ2-5 NA TRBV11-2 TGTGCCAGCAGTCTCGGAGGTTCACGAGAGACCCAGTACTTC CASSLGGSRETQYF
NA TRBJ1-1 NA TRBV5-5 TGTGCCAGCAGCTTGGGAGACAGTCAGAGAAGGATGAACACTGAAGCTTTCTTT CASSLGDSQRRMNTEAFF
NA TRBJ1-6 NA TRBV10-2 TGCGCCAGCAGTGAGCCTACATCAGGGTTTGATTCACCCCTCCACTTT CASSEPTSGFDSPLHF
TRBD1 TRBJ2-3 NA TRBV9 TGTGCCAGCAGCACACCGGGACAGGGGGCTACAGATACGCAGTATTTT CASSTPGQGATDTQYF
TRBD1 TRBJ1-3 few TRBV5-1 TGCGCCAGCAGCTCTACAGGGGCCCCTGGAAACACCATATATTTT CASSSTGAPGNTIYF
NA TRBJ1-2 NA TRBV19 TGTGCCAGTAGTGTCCGGGACTCGGTGGGTGGCTACACCTTC CASSVRDSVGGYTF
NA TRBJ1-4 once TRBV11-2 TGTGCCAGCAGCCTTTTTTCGACAGCCAGGGAAAAACTGTTTTTT CASSLFSTAREKLFF
TRBD1 TRBJ1-2 NA TRBV19 TGTGCCAGTATGGGGACAGGGGGCACTATCGATTTTACTAACTATGGCTACACCTTC CASMGTGGTIDFTNYGYTF
NA TRBJ1-3 few TRBV28 TGTGCCAGCAGTTTCGGGGTCACATTAGCCGGAAACACCATATATTTT CASSFGVTLAGNTIYF
NA TRBJ1-1 NA TRBV12-3/TRBV12-4 TGTGCCAGCAGTTCTCAGGGGAACACTGAAGCTTTCTTT CASSSQGNTEAFF
NA TRBJ2-2 NA TRBV5-1 TGCGCCAGCAGCTTGGGACAGCTAGACCTAAACACCGGGGAGCTGTTTTTT CASSLGQLDLNTGELFF
NA TRBJ2-1 NA TRBV7-2 TGTGCCAGCAGCTCCACCCTTGGACTGAAGAGCTCCTACAATGAGCAGTTCTTC CASSSTLGLKSSYNEQFF
TRBD2 TRBJ2-7 NA TRBV28 TGTGCCAGCAGTTCAGCTAGCGGGGGGGCCAGACTCGAGCAGTACTTC CASSSASGGARLEQYF
NA TRBJ2-5 NA TRBV2 TGTGCCAGCAACCGGGAGAGCCAAGAGACCCAGTACTTC CASNRESQETQYF
TRBD2 TRBJ2-5 NA TRBV5-8 TGTGCCAGCACCAGGGTAGCGGGGTACCAAGAGACCCAGTACTTC CASTRVAGYQETQYF
TRBD1 TRBJ2-1 NA TRBV2 TGTGCCAGCAGTGAAGCGCCCCCCGGACAGGGAAACTCCTACAATGAGCAGTTCTTC CASSEAPPGQGNSYNEQFF
NA TRBJ1-6 NA TRBV5-6 TGTGCCAGCAGCTTGGTCCGCTCGAGCTCCTATAATTCACCCCTCCACTTT CASSLVRSSSYNSPLHF
TRBD1 TRBJ1-2 NA TRBV30 TGTGCCTGGAGTTCTATAAAAGGGACAGGGGGGGGTTATGGCTACACCTTC CAWSSIKGTGGGYGYTF